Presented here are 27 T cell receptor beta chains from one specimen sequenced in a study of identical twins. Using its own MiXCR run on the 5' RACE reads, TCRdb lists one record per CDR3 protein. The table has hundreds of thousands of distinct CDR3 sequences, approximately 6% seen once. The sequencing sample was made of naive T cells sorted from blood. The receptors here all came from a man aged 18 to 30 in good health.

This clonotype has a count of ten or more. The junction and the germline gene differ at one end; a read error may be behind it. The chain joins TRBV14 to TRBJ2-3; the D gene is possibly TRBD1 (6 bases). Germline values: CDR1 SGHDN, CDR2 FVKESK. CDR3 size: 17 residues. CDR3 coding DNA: TGTGCCAGCAGCCAGGATACAAGACAGGACCTCACATATACGCAGTATTTT. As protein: CASSQDTRQDLTYTQYF.

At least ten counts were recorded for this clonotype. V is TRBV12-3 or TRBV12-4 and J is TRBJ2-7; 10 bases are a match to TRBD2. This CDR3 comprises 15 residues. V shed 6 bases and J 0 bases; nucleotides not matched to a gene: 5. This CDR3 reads CASSLSGRPSYEQYF. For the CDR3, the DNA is TGTGCCAGCAGCCTTAGCGGGAGGCCCTCCTACGAGCAGTACTTC.

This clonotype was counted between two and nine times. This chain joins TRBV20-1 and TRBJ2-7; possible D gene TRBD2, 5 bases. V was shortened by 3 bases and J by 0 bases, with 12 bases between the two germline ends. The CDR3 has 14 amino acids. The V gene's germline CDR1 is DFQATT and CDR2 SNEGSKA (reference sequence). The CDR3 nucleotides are TGCAGTGCTAGTGAGGGAAGGAGCTCCTACGAGCAGTACTTC. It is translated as CSASEGRSSYEQYF.

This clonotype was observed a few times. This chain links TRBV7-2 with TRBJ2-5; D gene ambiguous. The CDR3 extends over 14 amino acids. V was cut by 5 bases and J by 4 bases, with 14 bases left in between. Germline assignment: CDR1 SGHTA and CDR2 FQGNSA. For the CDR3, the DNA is TGTGCCAGCAGCCAAGCTCAGAGGAGAGAGACCCAGTACTTC. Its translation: CASSQAQRRETQYF.

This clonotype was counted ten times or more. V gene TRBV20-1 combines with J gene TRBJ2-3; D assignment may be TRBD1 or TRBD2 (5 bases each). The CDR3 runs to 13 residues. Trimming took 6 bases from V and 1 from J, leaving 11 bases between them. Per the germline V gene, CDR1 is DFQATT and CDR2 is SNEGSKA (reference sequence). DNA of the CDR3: TGCAGTGCCCCGGGACCTGGCACAGATACGCAGTATTTT. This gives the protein CSAPGPGTDTQYF.

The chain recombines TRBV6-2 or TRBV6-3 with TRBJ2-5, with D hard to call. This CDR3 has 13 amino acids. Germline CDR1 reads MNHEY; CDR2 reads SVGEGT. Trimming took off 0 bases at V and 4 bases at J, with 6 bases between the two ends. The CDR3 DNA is TGTGCCAGCAGTTACTCGGATAGAGAGACCCAGTACTTC. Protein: CASSYSDRETQYF.

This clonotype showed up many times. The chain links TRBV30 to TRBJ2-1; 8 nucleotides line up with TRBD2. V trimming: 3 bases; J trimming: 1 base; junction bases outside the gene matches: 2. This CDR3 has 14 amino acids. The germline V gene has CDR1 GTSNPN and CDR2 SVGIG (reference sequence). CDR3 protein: CAWSGGRSYNEQFF. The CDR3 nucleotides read TGTGCCTGGAGCGGCGGGAGGTCCTACAATGAGCAGTTCTTC.

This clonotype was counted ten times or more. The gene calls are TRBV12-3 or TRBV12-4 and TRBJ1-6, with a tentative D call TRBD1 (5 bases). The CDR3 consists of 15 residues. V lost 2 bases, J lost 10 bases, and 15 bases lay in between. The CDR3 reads CASSLLGGNDSPLHF. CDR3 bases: TGTGCCAGCAGTTTACTTGGGGGGAATGACTCACCCCTCCACTTT.

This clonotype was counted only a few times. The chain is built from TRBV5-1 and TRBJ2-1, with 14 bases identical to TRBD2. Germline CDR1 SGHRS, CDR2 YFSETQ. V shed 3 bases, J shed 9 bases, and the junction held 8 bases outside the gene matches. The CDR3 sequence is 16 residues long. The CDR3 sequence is CASSYPGLAGEGEQFF. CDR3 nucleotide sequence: TGCGCCAGCAGCTACCCGGGACTAGCGGGAGAGGGTGAGCAGTTCTTC.

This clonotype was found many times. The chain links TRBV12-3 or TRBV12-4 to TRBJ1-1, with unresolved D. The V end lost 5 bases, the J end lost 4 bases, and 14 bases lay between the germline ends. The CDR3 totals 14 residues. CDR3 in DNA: TGTGCCAGCAGTCTCGAGGTCCTGCGCACTGAAGCTTTCTTT. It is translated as CASSLEVLRTEAFF.

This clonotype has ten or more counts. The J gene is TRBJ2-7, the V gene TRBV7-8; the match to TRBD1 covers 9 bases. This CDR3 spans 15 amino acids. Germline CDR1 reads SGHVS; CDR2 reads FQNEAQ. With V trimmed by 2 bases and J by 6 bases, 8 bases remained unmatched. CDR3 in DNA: TGTGCCAGCAGCTTAATTGGGGGACAGGGCCTCGAGCAGTACTTC. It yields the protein CASSLIGGQGLEQYF.

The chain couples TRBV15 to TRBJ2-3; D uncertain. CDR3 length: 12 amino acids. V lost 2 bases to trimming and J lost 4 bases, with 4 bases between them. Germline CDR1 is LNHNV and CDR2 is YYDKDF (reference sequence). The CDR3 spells CATSRRADTQYF. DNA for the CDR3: TGTGCCACCAGCAGACGGGCAGATACGCAGTATTTT.

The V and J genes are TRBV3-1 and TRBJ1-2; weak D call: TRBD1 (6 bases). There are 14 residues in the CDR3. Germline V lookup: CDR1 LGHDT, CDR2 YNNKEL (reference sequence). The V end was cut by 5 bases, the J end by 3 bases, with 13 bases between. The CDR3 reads CASSSEGVDYGYTF. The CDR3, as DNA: TGTGCCAGCAGCTCCGAGGGGGTCGACTATGGCTACACCTTC.

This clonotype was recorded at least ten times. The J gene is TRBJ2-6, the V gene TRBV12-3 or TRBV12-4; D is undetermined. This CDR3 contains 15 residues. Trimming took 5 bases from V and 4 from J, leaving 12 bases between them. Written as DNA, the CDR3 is TGTGCCAGCAGTCCCCGCCAGAAGGGGGCCAACGTCCTGACTTTC. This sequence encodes CASSPRQKGANVLTF.

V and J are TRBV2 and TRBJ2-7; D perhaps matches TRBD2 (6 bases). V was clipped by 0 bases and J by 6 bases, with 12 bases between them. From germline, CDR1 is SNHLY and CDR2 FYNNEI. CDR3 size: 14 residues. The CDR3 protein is CASSEAWEASEQYV. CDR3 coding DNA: TGTGCCAGCAGTGAAGCTTGGGAGGCGAGCGAGCAGTACGTC.

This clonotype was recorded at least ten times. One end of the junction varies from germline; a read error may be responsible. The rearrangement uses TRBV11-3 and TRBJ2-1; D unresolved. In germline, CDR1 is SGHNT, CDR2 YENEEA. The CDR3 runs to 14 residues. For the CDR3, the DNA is TGCGCCAGCAGCTTGTCCAGCTCCTACAATGAGCAGTTCTTC. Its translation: CASSLSSSYNEQFF.

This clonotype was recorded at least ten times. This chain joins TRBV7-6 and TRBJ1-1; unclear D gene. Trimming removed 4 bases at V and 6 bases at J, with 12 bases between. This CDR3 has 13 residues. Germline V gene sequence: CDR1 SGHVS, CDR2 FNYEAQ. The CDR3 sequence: CASSSREGSEAFF. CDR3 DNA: TGTGCCAGCAGCTCAAGAGAGGGATCTGAAGCTTTCTTT.

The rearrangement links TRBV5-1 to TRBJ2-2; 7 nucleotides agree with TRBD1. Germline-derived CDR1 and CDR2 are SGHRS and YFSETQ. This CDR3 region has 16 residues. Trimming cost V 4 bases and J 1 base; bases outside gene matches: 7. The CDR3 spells CASSGDRELNTGELFF. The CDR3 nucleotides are TGCGCCAGCAGCGGAGACAGGGAACTGAACACCGGGGAGCTGTTTTTT.

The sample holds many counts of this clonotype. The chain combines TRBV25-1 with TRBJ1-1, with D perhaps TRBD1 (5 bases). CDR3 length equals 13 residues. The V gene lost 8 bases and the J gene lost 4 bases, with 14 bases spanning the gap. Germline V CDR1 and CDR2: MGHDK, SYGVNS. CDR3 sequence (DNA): TGTGCCAGCGGACCCCATGGGGGCACTGAAGCTTTCTTT. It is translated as CASGPHGGTEAFF.

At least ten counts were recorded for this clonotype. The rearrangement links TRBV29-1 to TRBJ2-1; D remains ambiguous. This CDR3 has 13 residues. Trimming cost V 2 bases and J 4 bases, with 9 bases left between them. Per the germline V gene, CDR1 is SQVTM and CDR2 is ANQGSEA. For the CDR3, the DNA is TGCAGCGTTGAAAAACCCCTATACAATGAGCAGTTCTTC. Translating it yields CSVEKPLYNEQFF.

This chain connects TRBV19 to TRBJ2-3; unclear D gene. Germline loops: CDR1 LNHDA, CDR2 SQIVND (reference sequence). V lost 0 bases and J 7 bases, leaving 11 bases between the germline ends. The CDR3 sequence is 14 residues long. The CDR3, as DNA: TGTGCCAGTAGTATAGATCAACGGCGTAATACGCAGTATTTT. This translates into CASSIDQRRNTQYF.

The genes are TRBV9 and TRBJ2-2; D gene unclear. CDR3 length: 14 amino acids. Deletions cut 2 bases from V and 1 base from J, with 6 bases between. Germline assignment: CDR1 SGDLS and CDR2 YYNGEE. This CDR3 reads CASSVAVNTGELFF. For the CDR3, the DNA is TGTGCCAGCAGCGTGGCAGTGAACACCGGGGAGCTGTTTTTT.

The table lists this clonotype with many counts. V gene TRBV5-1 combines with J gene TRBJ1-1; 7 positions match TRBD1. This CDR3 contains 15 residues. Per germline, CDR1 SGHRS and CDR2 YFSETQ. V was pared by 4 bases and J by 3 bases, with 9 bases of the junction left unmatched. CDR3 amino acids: CASSPQGLGDTEAFF. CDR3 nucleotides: TGCGCCAGCAGCCCACAGGGGTTGGGTGACACTGAAGCTTTCTTT.

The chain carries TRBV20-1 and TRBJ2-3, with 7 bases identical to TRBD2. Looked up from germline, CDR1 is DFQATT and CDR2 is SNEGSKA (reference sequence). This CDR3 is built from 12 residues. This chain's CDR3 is CKGAGATDTQYF. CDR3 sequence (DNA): TGCAAGGGCGCGGGAGCCACAGATACGCAGTATTTT.

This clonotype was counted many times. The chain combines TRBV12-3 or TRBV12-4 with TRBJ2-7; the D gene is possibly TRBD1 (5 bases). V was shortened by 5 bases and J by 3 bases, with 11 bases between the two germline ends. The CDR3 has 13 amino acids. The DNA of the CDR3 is TGTGCCAGCAGTCCTGGACATAACTACGAGCAGTACTTC. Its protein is CASSPGHNYEQYF.

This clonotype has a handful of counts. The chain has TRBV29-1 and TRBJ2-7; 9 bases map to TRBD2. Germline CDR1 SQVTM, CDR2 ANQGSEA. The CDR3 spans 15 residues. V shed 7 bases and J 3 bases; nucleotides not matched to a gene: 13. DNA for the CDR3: TGCAGCGCCGTCCTTAGCGGGAGAGGTAACTACGAGCAGTACTTC. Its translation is CSAVLSGRGNYEQYF.

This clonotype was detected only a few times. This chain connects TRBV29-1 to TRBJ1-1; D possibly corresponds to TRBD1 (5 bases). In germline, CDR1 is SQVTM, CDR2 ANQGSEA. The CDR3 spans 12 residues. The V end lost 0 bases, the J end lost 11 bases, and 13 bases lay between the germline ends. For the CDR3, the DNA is TGCAGCGTTGAAGATCGCGCGGGGCTGGCTTTCTTT. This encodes CSVEDRAGLAFF. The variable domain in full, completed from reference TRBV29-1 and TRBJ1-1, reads SAVISQKPSRDICQRGTSLTIQCQVDSQVTMMFWYRQQPGQSLTLIATANQGSEATYESGFVIDKFPISRPNLTFSTLTVSNMSPEDSSIYLCSVEDRAGLAFFGQGTRLTVV.